One and the same sample provided the 4 T cell receptor beta chains below, sequenced in a study of CD4 T cell repertoires in COVID-19. No culture step preceded sequencing of the ex vivo isolated memory T cells. Only in-frame clones appear in the TCRdb table, and some are missing; sequencing was by immunoSEQ multiplex PCR. This table holds about 22,000 clones, around 87% found once. The sequences come from central memory CD4+ T cells from blood, collected before the COVID-19 pandemic. These TCRs come from a human donor who had COVID-19.

A single count supports this clone. The CDR3, as DNA: TGTGCCAGCTCGGGGGGGTTCGGACTAGAGACCCAGTACTTC. Translation: CASSGGFGLETQYF. The chain combines TRBV2 with TRBJ2-5; 8 nucleotides align to TRBD2. The V segment lost 8 bases and the J segment 4 bases; nucleotides outside the gene matches: 9. The CDR3 is made up of 14 amino acids. Germline assignment: CDR1 SNHLY and CDR2 FYNNEI.

The chain couples TRBV6-1 to TRBJ1-3; D gene ambiguous. Germline-derived CDR1 and CDR2 are MNHNS and SASEGT. The CDR3 contains 16 residues. V was cut by 1 base and J by 7 bases, with 17 bases left in between. CDR3 protein: CASSEGSRREGNTIYF. CDR3 DNA: TGTGCCAGCAGTGAAGGGTCGAGGAGGGAAGGGAACACCATATATTTT.

V is TRBV14 and J is TRBJ1-2; the D gene is possibly TRBD1 (5 bases). Between the trimmed V and J ends, which lost 5 bases and 4 bases, there was a span of 14 bases. The CDR3 loop spans 14 amino acids. The germline V gene has CDR1 SGHDN and CDR2 FVKESK. The DNA of the CDR3 is TGTGCCAGCAGCGCCGCAGGGATTGGCTATGGCTACACCTTC. It translates to CASSAAGIGYGYTF.

CDR3 protein: CASSSDRDRGLNEQFF. Written as DNA, the CDR3 is TGTGCCAGCAGCTCCGACCGGGACAGGGGGCTCAATGAGCAGTTCTTC. The J gene is TRBJ2-1, the V gene TRBV9, with 12 bases aligning to TRBD1. Germline lookup yields CDR1 SGDLS and CDR2 YYNGEE. V trimming: 4 bases; J trimming: 6 bases; junction bases outside the gene matches: 8. The CDR3 is 16 amino acids.